This T cell receptor (beta chain) was sequenced during a study of T cell repertoires in cytomegalovirus infection. Overall study context: It can be stated that public TCR beta signatures indicated CMV infection as well as a matching HLA type.

V lost 1 base, J lost 6 bases, and 1 base stayed unmatched. Germline loops: CDR1 SGHTA, CDR2 FQGNSA. This CDR3 has 13 amino acids. This clonotype has a handful of counts. The antigen remains unidentified. Findings and caveats of the study: Dominating the ex vivo response were TCR beta clonotypes that were CMV-specific and HLA-C-restricted.

TCRdb itself ran the reads through MiXCR, one entry per CDR3 protein. Among approximately 350,000 distinct CDR3 sequences listed, about 35% were seen once. This rearrangement joins TRBV7-2 to TRBJ2-7; 9 bases agree with TRBD1. This sequence was found in a human donor in good health (CMV status not recorded). Some clones in this sample may be carry-over from other donors' samples. The sample was cultured PBMCs, taken from culture after CMV antigen stimulation. The CDR3 loop is CASSLGGQGEQYV. CDR3 nucleotides: TGTGCCAGCAGCTTAGGGGGACAGGGCGAGCAGTACGTC.